The present TCR beta chain was sequenced within a study of cytomegalovirus exposure and HLA in healthy donors. The overall study: Of the donors genotyped, approximately 430 in all, about 81% fell in the Caucasian-associated ancestry cluster.

The CDR3 extends over 12 amino acids. V was shortened by 5 bases and J by 11 bases, with 15 bases between the two germline ends. Per the germline V gene, CDR1 is SGHVS and CDR2 is FNYEAQ. With 60 Vbeta and 13 Jbeta primers, the PCR was carried out. The table came from immunoSEQ multiplex PCR; TCRdb's copy has only in-frame clones and leaves some out. The table has approximately 82,000 clones, 60% to 85% seen once; the top ten hold 1.5% to 2%. Study-wide findings and caveats: A later analysis by the authors found several of the most significant clusters apparently linked to common viral pathogens. In a later analysis, at a false discovery rate of 0.05, 17,000 or so TCR beta sequences matched HLA alleles.

To note about this clone: The antigen remains unidentified.

This TCR was sampled from a man aged 35-49 years in good health and CMV-seronegative. The chain joins TRBV7-6 to TRBJ2-5; tentatively, D is TRBD2 (6 bases). The specimen was PBMCs. CDR3 sequence (DNA): TGTGCCAGCAGCGCTCTTTCGGGGGAGCAGTACTTC. Translated: CASSALSGEQYF.